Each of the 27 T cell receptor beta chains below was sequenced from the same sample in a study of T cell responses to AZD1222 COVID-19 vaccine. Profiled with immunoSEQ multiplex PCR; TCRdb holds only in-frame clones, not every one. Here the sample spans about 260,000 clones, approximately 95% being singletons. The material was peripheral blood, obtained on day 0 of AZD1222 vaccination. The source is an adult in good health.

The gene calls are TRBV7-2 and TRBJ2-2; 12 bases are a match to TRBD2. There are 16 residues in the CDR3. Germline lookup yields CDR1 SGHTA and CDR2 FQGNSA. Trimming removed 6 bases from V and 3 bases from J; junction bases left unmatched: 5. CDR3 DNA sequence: TGTGCCAGCAGTTTGACTAGCGGGAGCGACACCGGGGAGCTGTTTTTT. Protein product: CASSLTSGSDTGELFF. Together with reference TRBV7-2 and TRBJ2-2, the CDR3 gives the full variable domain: GAGVSQSPSNKVTEKGKDVELRCDPISGHTALYWYRQSLGQGLEFLIYFQGNSAPDKSGLPSDRFSAERTGGSVSTLTIQRTQQEDSAVYLCASSLTSGSDTGELFFGEGSRLTVL.

The CDR3 region is CASSYQGGDEQYF. CDR3 in DNA: TGTGCCAGCAGCTACCAGGGAGGCGACGAGCAGTACTTC. The rearrangement joins TRBV7-2 to TRBJ2-7; a possible D gene is TRBD2 (6 bases). Between the trimmed V and J ends, which lost 4 bases and 5 bases, there was a span of 12 bases. The CDR3 runs 13 residues. CDR1 and CDR2 from the germline V gene are SGHTA and FQGNSA.

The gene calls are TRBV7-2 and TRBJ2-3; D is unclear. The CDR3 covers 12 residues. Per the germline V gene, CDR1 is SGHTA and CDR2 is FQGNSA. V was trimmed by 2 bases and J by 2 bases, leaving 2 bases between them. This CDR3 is CASSLITDTQYF. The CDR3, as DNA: TGTGCCAGCAGCTTAATCACAGATACGCAGTATTTT.

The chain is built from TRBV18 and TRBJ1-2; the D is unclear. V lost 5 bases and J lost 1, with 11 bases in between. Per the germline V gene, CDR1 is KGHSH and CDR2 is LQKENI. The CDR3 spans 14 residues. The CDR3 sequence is CASSVIQVNYGYTF. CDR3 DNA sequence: TGTGCCAGCTCAGTAATTCAGGTTAACTATGGCTACACCTTC.

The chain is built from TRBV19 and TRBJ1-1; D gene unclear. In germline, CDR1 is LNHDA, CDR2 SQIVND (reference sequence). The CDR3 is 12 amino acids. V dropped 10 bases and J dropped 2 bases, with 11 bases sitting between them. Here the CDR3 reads CATSATNTEAFF. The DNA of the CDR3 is TGTGCCACTAGCGCCACCAACACTGAAGCTTTCTTT.

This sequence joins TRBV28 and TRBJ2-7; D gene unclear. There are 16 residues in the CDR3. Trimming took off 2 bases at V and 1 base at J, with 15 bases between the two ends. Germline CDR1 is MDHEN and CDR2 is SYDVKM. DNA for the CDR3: TGTGCCAGCAGTTTAATAGGGAAGCTTAGATCCTACGAGCAGTACTTC. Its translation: CASSLIGKLRSYEQYF. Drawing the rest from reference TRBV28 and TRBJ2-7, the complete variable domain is DVKVTQSSRYLVKRTGEKVFLECVQDMDHENMFWYRQDPGLGLRLIYFSYDVKMKEKGDIPEGYSVSREKKERFSLILESASTNQTSMYLCASSLIGKLRSYEQYFGPGTRLTVT.

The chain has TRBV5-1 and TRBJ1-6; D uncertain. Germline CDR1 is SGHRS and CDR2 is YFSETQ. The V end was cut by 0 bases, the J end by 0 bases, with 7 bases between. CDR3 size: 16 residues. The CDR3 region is CASSLAPLSYNSPLHF. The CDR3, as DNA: TGCGCCAGCAGCTTGGCCCCACTCTCCTATAATTCACCCCTCCACTTT.

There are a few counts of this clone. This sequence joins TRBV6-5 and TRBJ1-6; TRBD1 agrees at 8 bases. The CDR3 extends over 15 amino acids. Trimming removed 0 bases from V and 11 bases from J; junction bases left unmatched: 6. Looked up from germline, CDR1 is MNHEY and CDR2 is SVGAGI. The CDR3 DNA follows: TGTGCCAGCAGTTACTCTGGGACAGGAGGGGCACCCCTCCACTTT. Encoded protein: CASSYSGTGGAPLHF.

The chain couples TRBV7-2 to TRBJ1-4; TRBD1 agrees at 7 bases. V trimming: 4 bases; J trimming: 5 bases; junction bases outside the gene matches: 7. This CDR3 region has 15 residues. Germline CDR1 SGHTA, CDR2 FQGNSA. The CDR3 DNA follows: TGTGCCAGCAGCTCTCGACAGGGCCGGAATGAAAAACTGTTTTTT. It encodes CASSSRQGRNEKLFF.

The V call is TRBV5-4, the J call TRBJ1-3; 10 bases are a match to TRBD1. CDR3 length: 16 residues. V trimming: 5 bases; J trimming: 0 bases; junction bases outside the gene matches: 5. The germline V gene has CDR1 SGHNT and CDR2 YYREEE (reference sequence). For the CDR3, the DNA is TGTGCCAGCAGTTCTCGACAGGGGGCCTCTGGAAACACCATATATTTT. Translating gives CASSSRQGASGNTIYF.

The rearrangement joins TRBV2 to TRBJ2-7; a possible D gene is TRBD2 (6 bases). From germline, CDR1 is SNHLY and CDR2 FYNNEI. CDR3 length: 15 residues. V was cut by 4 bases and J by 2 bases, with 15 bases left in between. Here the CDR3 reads CASSARLVGAYEQYF. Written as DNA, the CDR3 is TGTGCCAGCAGTGCCAGACTAGTAGGAGCCTACGAGCAGTACTTC.

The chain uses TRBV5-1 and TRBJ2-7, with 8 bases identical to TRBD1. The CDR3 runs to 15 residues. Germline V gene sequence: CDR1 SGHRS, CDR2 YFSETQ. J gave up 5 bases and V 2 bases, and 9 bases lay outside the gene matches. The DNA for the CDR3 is TGCGCCAGCAGCTTAGCTGGACAGGGTCCCCACGAGCAGTACTTC. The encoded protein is CASSLAGQGPHEQYF.

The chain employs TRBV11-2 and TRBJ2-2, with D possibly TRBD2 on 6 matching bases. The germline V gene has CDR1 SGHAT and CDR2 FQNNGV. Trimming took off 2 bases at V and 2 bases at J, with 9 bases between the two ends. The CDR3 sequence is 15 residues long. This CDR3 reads CASSLRLVNTGELFF. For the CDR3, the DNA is TGTGCCAGCAGCTTAAGACTAGTCAACACCGGGGAGCTGTTTTTT. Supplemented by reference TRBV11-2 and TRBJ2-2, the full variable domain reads EAGVAQSPRYKIIEKRQSVAFWCNPISGHATLYWYQQILGQGPKLLIQFQNNGVVDDSQLPKDRFSAERLKGVDSTLKIQPAKLEDSAVYLCASSLRLVNTGELFFGEGSRLTVL.

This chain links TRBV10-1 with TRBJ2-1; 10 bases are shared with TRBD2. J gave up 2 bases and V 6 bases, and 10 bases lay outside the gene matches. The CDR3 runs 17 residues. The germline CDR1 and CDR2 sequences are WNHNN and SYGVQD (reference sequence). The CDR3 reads CASSLAGGHPTYNEQFF. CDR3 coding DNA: TGCGCCAGCAGCTTAGCGGGGGGTCACCCGACCTACAATGAGCAGTTCTTC.

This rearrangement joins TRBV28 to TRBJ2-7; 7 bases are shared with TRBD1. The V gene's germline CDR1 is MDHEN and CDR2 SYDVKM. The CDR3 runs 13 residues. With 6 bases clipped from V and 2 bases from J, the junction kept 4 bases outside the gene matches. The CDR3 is CASRTGTTYEQYF. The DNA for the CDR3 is TGTGCCAGCAGGACAGGGACCACCTACGAGCAGTACTTC.

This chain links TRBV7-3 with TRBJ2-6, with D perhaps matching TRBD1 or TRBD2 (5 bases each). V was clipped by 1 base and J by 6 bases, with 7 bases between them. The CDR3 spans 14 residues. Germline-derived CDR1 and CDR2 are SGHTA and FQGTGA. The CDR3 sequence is CASSLRGTANVLTF. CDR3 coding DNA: TGTGCCAGCAGCTTAAGAGGGACGGCCAACGTCCTGACTTTC. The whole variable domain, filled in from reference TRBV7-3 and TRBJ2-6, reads GAGVSQTPSNKVTEKGKYVELRCDPISGHTALYWYRQSLGQGPEFLIYFQGTGAADDSGLPNDRFFAVRPEGSVSTLKIQRTERGDSAVYLCASSLRGTANVLTFGAGSRLTVL.

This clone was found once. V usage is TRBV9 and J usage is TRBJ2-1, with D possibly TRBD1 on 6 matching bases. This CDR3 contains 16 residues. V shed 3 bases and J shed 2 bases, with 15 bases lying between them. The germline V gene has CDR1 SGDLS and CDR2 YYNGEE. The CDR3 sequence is CASSDARGTPYNEQFF. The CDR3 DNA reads TGTGCCAGCAGCGATGCTAGGGGGACCCCCTACAATGAGCAGTTCTTC.

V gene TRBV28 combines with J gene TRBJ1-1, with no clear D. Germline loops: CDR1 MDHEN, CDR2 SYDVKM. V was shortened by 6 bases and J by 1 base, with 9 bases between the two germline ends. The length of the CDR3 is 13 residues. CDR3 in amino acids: CASSTAPNTEAFF. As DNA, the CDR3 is TGTGCCAGCAGCACAGCACCGAACACTGAAGCTTTCTTT.

The CDR3 region has the DNA TGTGCCAGTACGGATATTGGAACCGGGGGTACGCAGTATTTT. This encodes CASTDIGTGGTQYF. The chain recombines TRBV19 with TRBJ2-3; perhaps TRBD2 as D (6 bases). CDR3 length: 14 amino acids. The V end lost 7 bases, the J end lost 8 bases, and 19 bases lay between the germline ends. Germline V gene data show CDR1 as LNHDA and CDR2 as SQIVND (reference sequence).

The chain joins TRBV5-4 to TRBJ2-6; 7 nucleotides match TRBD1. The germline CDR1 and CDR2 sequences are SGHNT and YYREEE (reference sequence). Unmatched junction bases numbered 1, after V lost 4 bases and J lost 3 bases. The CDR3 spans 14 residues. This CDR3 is CASSGDSGANVLTF. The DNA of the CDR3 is TGTGCCAGCAGCGGGGACAGTGGGGCCAACGTCCTGACTTTC.

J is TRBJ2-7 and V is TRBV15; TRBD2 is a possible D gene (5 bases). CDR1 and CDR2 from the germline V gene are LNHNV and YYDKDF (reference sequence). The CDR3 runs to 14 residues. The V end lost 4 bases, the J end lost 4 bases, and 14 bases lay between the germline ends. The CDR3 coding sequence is TGTGCCACCAGCACGACCGGGCGAGGGTACGAGCAGTACTTC. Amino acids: CATSTTGRGYEQYF.

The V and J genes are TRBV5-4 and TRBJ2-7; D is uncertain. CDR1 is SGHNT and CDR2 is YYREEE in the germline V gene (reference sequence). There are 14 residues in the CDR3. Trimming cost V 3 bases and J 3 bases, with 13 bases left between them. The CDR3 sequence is CASSSYRGDYEQYF. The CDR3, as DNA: TGTGCCAGCAGCTCCTACAGAGGCGACTACGAGCAGTACTTC.

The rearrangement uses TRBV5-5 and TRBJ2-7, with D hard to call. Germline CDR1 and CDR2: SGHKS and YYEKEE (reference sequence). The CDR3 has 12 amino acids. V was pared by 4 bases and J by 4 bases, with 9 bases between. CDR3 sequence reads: CASSIGVYEQYF. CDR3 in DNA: TGTGCCAGCAGCATTGGGGTTTACGAGCAGTACTTC.

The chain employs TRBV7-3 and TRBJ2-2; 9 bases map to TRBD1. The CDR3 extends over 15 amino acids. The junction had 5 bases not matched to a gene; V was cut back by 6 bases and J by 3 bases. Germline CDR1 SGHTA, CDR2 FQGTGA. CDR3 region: CASRFTGGDTGELFF. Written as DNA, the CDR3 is TGTGCCAGCAGGTTCACAGGGGGCGACACCGGGGAGCTGTTTTTT.

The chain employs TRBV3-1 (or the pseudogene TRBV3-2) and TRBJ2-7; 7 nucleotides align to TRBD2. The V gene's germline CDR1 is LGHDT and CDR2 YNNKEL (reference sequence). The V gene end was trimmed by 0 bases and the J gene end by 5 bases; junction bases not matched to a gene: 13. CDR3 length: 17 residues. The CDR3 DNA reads TGTGCCAGCAGCCAAGATTTCCGGGGAGGGTTTAGGAACGAGCAGTACTTC. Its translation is CASSQDFRGGFRNEQYF.

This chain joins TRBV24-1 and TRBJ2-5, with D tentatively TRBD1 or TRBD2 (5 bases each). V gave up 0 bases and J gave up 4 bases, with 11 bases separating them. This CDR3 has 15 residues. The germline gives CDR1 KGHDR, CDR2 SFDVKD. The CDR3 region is CATSDLGGIGETQYF. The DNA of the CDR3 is TGTGCCACCAGTGATTTGGGGGGAATTGGAGAGACCCAGTACTTC.

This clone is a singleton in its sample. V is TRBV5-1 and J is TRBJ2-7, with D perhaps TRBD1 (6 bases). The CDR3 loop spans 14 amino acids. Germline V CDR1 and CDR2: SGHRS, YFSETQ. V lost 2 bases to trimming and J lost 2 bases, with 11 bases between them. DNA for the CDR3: TGCGCCAGCAGCTTAGTGGGGGCGACCTACGAGCAGTACTTC. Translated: CASSLVGATYEQYF.